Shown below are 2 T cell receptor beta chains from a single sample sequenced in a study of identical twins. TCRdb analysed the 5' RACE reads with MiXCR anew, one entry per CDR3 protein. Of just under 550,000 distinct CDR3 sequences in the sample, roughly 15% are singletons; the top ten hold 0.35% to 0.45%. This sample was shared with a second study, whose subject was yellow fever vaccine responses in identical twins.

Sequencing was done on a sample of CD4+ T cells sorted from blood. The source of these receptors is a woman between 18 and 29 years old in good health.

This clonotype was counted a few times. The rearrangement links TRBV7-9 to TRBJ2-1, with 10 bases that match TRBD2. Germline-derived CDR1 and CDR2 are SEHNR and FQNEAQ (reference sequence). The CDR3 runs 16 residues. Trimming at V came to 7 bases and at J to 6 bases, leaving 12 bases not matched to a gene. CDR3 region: CASIPERLAGPNEQFF. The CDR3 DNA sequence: TGTGCCAGCATCCCAGAGAGACTAGCGGGCCCCAATGAGCAGTTCTTC.

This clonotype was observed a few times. CDR3 protein: CSAPSFSQGSPPLAKNIQYF. For the CDR3, the DNA is TGCAGTGCTCCGTCGTTCAGTCAGGGGTCTCCACCCCTAGCCAAAAACATTCAGTACTTC. The chain carries TRBV20-1 and TRBJ2-4; the D gene is possibly TRBD1 (6 bases). Germline assignment: CDR1 DFQATT and CDR2 SNEGSKA (reference sequence). CDR3 length equals 20 residues. V lost 5 bases and J 0 bases, leaving 29 bases between the germline ends.